This TCR beta chain was sequenced during a study of T cell repertoires in cytomegalovirus infection. Study at large: The authors relied on CMV epitopes, both recently identified HLA-C-restricted and well-studied HLA-B-restricted.

Regarding the study as a whole: There were carriers of CMV plus the relevant HLA, and cumulative public TCR beta family frequency identified them. Predominance within the ex vivo response was attributable to HLA-C-restricted CMV-specific TCR beta clonotypes.

TCRdb itself ran the reads through MiXCR, one entry per CDR3 protein. The sample holds about 700,000 distinct CDR3 sequences, roughly 30% seen once. In regard to this clonotype: Antigen unknown.

Germline assignment: CDR1 SGHVS and CDR2 FNYEAQ. The length of the CDR3 is 14 residues. The germline V and J ends were trimmed by 5 bases and 2 bases, with 13 bases remaining between them. The sequencing used cultured PBMCs, collected from culture after CMV antigen stimulation. The J gene is TRBJ2-7, the V gene TRBV7-6; perhaps TRBD1 as D (5 bases). The clonotype originates from a human donor in good health (CMV status not recorded). Some clones in this sample may be carry-over from other donors' samples. The CDR3 region is CASSPTRAPYEQYF. CDR3 DNA: TGTGCCAGCAGCCCGACCAGGGCCCCCTACGAGCAGTACTTC.